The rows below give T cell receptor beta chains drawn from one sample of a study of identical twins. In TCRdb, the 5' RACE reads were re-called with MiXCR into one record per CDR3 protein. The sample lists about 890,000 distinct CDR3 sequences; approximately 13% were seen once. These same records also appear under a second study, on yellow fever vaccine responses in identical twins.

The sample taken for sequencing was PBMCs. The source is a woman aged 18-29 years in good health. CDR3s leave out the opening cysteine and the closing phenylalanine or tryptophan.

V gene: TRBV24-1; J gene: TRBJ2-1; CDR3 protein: ATSDLPSSAPTSSYNEQF
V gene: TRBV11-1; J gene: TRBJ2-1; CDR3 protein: AFSGLGRASSGTYNEQF
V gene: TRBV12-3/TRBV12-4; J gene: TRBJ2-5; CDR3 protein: ATSTGRPRGETQY
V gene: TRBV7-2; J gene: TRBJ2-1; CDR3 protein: ASSLALGNEQF
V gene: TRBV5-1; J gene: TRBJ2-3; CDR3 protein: ASTDRGLDTDTQY
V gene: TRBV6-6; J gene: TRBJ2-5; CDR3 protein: ASSPDSFTQY
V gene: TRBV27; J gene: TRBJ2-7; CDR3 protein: ASGDTPYEQY
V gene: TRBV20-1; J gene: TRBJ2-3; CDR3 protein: SARDGGSSTDTQY
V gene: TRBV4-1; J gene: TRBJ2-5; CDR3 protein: ASSQELLGETQY
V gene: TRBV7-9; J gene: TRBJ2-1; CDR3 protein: ASTSVAGKTYNEQF
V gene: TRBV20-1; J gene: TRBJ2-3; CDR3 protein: CARVLGRDSRTDTQY
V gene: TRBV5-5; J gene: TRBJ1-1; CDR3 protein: ASSDEGVRTEAF
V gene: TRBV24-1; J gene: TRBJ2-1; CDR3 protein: ATSDFRGRTYNEQF
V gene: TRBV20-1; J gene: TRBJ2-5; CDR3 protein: SARENAGETQY
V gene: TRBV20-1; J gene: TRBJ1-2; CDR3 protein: SARDEGEGKNYGYT
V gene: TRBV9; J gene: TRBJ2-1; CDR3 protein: ASGWGTSDSNEQF
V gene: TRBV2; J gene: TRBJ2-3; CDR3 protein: ASSEAGKGGTDRQY
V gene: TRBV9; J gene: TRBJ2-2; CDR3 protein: ASSVPSGDTGELF
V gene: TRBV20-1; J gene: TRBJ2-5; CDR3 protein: SARDFPGRLTSETQY
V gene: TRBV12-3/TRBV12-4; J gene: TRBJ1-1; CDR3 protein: ASSLFRAVERNTEAF
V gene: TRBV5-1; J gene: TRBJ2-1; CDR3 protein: ASSFRAYGSYNEQF
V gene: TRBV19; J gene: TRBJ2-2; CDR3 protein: ASSTWDAGELF
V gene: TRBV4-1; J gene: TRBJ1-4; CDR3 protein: ASSHLAGGDEKLF
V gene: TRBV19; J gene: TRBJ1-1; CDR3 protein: ASSIGQGSWDTEAF
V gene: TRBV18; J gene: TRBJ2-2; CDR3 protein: ASSPTVSRAKNTGELF
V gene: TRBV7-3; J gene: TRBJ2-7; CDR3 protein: ASEWEPHEQY
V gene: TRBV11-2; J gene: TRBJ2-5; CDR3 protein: ASSIPDRQETQY
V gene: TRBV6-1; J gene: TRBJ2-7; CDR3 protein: ASRPGLAGSYEQY
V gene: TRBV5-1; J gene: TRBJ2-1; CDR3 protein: ASSLRAGYNEQF
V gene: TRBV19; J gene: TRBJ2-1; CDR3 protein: ASSIGAPGLAGVNEQF
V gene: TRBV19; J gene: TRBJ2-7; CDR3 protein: ASSISAGDYEQY
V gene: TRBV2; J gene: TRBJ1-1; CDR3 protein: ASSVVAEAF
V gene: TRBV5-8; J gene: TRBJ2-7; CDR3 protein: ASSRPGHGILYEQY
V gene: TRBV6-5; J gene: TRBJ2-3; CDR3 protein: ASSYVVGVGGLGDTQY
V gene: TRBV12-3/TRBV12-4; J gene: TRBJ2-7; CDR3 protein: ASSFGVTYEQY
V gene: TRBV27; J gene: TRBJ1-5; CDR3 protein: ASSRGTGGDQPQH
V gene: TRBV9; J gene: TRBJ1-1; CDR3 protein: ASSVGGGWTEAF
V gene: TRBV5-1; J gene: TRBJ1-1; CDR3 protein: ASSPDRVVTEAF
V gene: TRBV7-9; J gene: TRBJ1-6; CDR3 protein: ASSPGQNSPLH
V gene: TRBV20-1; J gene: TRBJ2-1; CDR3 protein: SARVGVIEQF
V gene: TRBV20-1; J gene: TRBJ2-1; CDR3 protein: SARDPFGLAGAGWSEQF